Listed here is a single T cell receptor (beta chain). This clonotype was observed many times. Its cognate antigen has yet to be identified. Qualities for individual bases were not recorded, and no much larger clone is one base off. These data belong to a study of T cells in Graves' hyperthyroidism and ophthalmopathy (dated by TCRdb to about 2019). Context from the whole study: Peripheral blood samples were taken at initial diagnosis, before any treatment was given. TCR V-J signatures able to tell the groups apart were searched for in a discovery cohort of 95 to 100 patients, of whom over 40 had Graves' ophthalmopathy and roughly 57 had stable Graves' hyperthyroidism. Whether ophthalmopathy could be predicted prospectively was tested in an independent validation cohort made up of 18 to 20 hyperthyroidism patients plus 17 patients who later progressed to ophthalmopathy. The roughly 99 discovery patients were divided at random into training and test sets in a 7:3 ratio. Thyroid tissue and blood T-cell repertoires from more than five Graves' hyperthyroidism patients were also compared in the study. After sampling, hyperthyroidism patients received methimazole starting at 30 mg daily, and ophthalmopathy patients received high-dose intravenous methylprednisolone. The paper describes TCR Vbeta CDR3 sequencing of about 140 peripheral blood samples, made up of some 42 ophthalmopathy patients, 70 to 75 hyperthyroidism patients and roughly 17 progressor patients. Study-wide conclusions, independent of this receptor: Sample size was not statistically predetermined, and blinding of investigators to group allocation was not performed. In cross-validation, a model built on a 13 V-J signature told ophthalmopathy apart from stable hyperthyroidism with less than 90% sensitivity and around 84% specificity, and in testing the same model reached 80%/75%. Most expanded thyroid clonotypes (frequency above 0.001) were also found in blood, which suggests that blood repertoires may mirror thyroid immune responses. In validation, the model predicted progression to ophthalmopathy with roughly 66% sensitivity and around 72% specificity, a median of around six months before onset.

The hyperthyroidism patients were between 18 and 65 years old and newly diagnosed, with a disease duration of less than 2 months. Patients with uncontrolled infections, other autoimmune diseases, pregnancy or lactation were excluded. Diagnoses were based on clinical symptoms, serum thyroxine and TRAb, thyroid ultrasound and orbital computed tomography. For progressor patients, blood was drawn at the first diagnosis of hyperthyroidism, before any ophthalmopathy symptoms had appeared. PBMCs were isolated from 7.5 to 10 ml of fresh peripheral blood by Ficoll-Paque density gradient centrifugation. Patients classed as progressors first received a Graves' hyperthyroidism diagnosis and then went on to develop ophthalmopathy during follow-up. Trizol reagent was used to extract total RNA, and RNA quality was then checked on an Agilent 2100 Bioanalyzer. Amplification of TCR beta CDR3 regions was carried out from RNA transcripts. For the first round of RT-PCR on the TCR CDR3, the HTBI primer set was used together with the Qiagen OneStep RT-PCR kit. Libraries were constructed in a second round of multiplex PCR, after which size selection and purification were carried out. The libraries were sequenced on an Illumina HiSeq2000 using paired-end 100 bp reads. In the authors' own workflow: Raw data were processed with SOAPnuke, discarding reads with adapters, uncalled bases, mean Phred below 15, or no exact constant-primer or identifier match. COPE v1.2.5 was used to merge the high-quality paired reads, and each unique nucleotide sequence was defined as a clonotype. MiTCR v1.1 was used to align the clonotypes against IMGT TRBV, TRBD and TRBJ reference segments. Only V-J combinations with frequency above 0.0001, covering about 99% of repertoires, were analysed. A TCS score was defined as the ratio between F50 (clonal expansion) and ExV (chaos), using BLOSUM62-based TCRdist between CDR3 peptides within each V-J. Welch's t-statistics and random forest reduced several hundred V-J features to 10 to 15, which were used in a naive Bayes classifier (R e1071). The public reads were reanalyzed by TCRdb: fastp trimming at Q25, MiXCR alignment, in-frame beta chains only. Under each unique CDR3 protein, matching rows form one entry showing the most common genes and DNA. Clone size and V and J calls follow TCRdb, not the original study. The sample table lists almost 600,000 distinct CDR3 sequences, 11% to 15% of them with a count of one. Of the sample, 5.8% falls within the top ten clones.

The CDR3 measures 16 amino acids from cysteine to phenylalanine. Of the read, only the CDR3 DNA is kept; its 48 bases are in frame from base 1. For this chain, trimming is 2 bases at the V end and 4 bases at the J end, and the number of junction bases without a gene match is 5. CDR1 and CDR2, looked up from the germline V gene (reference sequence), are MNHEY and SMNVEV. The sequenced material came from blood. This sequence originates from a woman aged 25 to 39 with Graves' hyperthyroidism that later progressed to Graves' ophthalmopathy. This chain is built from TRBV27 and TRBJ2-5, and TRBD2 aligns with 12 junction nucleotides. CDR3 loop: CASSLLAGGMGETQYF. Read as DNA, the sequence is TGTGCCAGCAGTTTACTAGCGGGAGGGATGGGAGAGACCCAGTACTTC.